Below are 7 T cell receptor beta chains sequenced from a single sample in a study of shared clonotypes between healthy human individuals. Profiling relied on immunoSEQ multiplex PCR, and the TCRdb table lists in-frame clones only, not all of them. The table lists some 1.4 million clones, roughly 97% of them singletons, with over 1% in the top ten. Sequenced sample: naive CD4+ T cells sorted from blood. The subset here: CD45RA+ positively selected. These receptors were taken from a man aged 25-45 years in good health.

CDR3 residues: CASTYDNPVTDTQYF. The CDR3 nucleotides read TGCGCCAGCACCTACGACAATCCGGTAACAGATACGCAGTATTTT. The chain carries TRBV5-1 and TRBJ2-3; D unresolved. The ends were cut back, 6 bases at V and 3 bases at J, with 17 bases in the middle. The CDR3 runs to 15 residues. Germline CDR1 reads SGHRS; CDR2 reads YFSETQ. The full variable domain, in which reference TRBV5-1 and TRBJ2-3 provide the parts outside the CDR3, is KAGVTQTPRYLIKTRGQQVTLSCSPISGHRSVSWYQQTPGQGLQFLFEYFSETQRNKGNFPGRFSGRQFSNSRSEMNVSTLELGDSALYLCASTYDNPVTDTQYFGPGTRLTVL.

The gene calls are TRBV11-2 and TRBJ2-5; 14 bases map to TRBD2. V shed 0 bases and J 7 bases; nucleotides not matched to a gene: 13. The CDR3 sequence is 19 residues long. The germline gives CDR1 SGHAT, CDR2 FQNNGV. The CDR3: CASSLDLGRLAGGPLTQYF. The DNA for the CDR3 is TGTGCCAGCAGCTTAGATCTAGGTCGACTAGCGGGAGGGCCCTTGACCCAGTACTTC.

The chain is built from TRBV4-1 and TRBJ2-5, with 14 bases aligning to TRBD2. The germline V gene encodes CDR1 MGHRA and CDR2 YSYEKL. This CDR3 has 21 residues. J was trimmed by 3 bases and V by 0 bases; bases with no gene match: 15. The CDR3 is CASSQEPPGDQTSGREETQYF. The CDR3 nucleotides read TGCGCCAGCAGCCAAGAACCCCCAGGGGATCAGACTAGCGGGAGGGAAGAGACCCAGTACTTC.

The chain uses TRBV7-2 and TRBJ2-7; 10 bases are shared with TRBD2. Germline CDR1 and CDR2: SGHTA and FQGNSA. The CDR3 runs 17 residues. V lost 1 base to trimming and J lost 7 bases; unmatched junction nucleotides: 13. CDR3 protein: CASSLVGRSGRAGEQYF. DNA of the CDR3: TGTGCCAGCAGCTTAGTTGGTCGAAGCGGGAGGGCCGGGGAGCAGTACTTC. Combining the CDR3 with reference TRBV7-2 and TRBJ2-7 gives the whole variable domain GAGVSQSPSNKVTEKGKDVELRCDPISGHTALYWYRQSLGQGLEFLIYFQGNSAPDKSGLPSDRFSAERTGGSVSTLTIQRTQQEDSAVYLCASSLVGRSGRAGEQYFGPGTRLTVT.

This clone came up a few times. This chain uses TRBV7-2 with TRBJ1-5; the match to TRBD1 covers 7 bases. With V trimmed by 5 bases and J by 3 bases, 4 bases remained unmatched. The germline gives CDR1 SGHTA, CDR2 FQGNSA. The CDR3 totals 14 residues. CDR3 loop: CASSAGTVNQPQHF. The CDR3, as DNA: TGTGCCAGCAGCGCCGGGACAGTCAATCAGCCCCAGCATTTT.

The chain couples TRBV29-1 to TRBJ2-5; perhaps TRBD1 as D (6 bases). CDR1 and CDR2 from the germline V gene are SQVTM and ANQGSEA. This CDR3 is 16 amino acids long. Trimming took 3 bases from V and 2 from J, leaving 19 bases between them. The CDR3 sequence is CSVDGFEDRLQETQYF. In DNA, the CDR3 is TGCAGCGTTGACGGTTTCGAGGACAGACTACAAGAGACCCAGTACTTC. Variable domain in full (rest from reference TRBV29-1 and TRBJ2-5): SAVISQKPSRDICQRGTSLTIQCQVDSQVTMMFWYRQQPGQSLTLIATANQGSEATYESGFVIDKFPISRPNLTFSTLTVSNMSPEDSSIYLCSVDGFEDRLQETQYFGPGTRLLVL.

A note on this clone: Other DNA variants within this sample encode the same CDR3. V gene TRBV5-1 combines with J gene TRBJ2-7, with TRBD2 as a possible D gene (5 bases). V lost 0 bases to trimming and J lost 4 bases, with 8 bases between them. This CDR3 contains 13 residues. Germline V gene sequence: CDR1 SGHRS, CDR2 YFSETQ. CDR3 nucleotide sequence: TGCGCCAGCAGCTTGGGGTGGGAGTACGAGCAGTACTTC. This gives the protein CASSLGWEYEQYF.